This T cell receptor beta chain came from a study of CD8 T cells in ankylosing spondylitis. Points from the study as a whole: A motif of under 10 highly homologous TCR beta variants was seen as apparently characteristic of ankylosing spondylitis blood.

This clonotype has more than one count but fewer than ten. Its cognate antigen is unknown. TCRdb processed the 5' RACE reads anew with MiXCR; each CDR3 protein has one entry. The table lists approximately 550,000 distinct CDR3 sequences, approximately 12% of them singletons. This CDR3 region has 13 residues. V lost 8 bases to trimming and J lost 7 bases, with 15 bases between them. The material sequenced was blood, either unsorted or a sorted T cell fraction (not recorded which). The V gene is TRBV12-3 or TRBV12-4, the J gene TRBJ1-3; possibly TRBD1 for D (5 bases). This clonotype was sampled from a male donor with ankylosing spondylitis. The CDR3 loop is CASRLGTGNTIYF. CDR3 coding DNA: TGTGCCAGCCGACTTGGGACCGGGAACACCATATATTTT.